A selection of T cell receptor beta chains follows, all from one sample in a study of blood T cell repertoires in COVID-19. Method: immunoSEQ multiplex PCR; TCRdb's copy keeps in-frame clones and lacks some. The repertoire has about 140,000 clones, around nine tenths of them found once; the top ten carry more than 1.5%. Sequencing was carried out using peripheral blood. The receptor source for this set is a woman in her sixties or seventies with acute or convalescent COVID-19. Each CDR3 is given with its conserved first and last residue. The order of the fields is J gene, V gene, CDR3 protein.

TRBJ1-5 | TRBV24-1 | CATSDYTGGFQPQHF
TRBJ1-2 | TRBV19 | CASSTGVVYGYTF
TRBJ1-2 | TRBV19 | CASSIDSTVRVGSGYTF
TRBJ2-1 | TRBV28 | CASSTRTGGSNEQFF
TRBJ1-1 | TRBV30 | CAWVRDRGRMNTEAFF
TRBJ1-5 | TRBV18 | CASSPAGLGQPQHF
TRBJ1-1 | TRBV7-3 | CASSPRTGVWNTEAFF
TRBJ2-2 | TRBV7-9 | CASSPGLAEVPGELFF
TRBJ1-4 | TRBV27 | CASSQDRASEKLFF
TRBJ1-6 | TRBV5-1 | CASSSQPDGSPLHF
TRBJ2-5 | TRBV5-1 | CASSLGGGQETQYF
TRBJ1-1 | TRBV24-1 | CATSGTGTGAYTEAFF
TRBJ1-5 | TRBV6-6 | CASSQGDQPQHF
TRBJ1-2 | TRBV24-1 | CATSSTGRNYGYTF
TRBJ1-1 | TRBV7-9 | CASSFLVGRNTEAFF
TRBJ1-2 | TRBV7-9 | CASSTGQAANYGYTF
TRBJ2-3 | TRBV18 | CASSPPVATDTQYF
TRBJ1-1 | TRBV6-2/TRBV6-3 | CASSTNRGLGEAFF
TRBJ2-7 | TRBV5-1 | CASSLVVGTPYEQYF
TRBJ2-1 | TRBV7-9 | CASSLAEFYNEQFF
TRBJ1-1 | TRBV19 | CASKRELNTEAFF
TRBJ2-3 | TRBV21-1 | CASSIRGLAETTDTQYF